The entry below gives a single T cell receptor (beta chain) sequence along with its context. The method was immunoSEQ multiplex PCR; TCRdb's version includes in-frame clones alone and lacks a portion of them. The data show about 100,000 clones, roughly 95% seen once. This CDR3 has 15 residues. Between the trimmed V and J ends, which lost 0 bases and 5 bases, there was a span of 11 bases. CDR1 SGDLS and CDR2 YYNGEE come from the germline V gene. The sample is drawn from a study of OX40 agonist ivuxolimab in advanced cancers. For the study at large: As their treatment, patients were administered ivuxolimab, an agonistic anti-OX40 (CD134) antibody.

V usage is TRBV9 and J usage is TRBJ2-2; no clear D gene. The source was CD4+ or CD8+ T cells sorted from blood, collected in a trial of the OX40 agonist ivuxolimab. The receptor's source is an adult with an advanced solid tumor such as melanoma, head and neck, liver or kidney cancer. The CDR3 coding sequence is TGTGCCAGCAGCGTAGAACAGATTAGAACCGGGGAGCTGTTTTTT. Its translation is CASSVEQIRTGELFF.